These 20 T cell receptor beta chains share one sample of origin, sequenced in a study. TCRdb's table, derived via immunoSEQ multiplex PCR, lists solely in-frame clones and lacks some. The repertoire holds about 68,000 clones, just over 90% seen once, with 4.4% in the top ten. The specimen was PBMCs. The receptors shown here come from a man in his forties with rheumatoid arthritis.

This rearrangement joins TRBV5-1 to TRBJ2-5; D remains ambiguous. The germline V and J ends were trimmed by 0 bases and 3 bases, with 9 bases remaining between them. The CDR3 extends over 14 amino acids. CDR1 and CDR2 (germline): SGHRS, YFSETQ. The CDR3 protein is CASSLGSVEETQYF. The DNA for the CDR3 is TGCGCCAGCAGCTTGGGAAGCGTCGAAGAGACCCAGTACTTC.

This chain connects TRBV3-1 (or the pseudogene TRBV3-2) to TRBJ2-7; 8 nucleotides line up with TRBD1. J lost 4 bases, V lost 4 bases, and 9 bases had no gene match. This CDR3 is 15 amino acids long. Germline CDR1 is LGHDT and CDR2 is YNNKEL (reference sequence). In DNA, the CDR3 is TGTGCCAGCAGCCTGGGACAGGTCCTTTGGTACGAGCAGTACTTC. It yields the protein CASSLGQVLWYEQYF.

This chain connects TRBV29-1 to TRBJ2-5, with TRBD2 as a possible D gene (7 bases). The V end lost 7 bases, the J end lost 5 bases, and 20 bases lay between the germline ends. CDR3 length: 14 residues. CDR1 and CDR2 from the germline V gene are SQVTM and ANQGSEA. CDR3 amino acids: CSATAGGGWETQYF. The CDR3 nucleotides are TGCAGCGCTACGGCCGGCGGGGGCTGGGAGACCCAGTACTTC. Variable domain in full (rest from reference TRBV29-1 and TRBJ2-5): SAVISQKPSRDICQRGTSLTIQCQVDSQVTMMFWYRQQPGQSLTLIATANQGSEATYESGFVIDKFPISRPNLTFSTLTVSNMSPEDSSIYLCSATAGGGWETQYFGPGTRLLVL.

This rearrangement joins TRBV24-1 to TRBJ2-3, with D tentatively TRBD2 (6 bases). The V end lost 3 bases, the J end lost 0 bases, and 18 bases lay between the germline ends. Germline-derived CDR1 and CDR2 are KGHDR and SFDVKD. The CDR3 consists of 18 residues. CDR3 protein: CATSDSRGWGASTDTQYF. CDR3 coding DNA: TGTGCCACCAGTGATAGTCGGGGGTGGGGAGCTAGCACAGATACGCAGTATTTT.

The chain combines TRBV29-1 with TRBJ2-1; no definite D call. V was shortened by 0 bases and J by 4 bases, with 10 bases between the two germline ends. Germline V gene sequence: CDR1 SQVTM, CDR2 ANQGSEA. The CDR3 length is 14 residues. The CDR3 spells CSVEEGGTYNEQFF. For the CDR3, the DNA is TGCAGCGTTGAAGAGGGTGGAACTTACAATGAGCAGTTCTTC.

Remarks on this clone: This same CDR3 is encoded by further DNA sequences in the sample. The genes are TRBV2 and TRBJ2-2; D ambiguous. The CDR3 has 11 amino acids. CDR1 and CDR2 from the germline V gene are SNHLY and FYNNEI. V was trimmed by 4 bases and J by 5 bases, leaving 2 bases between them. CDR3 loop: CASSGTGELFF. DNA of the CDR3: TGTGCCAGCAGTGGGACCGGGGAGCTGTTTTTT.

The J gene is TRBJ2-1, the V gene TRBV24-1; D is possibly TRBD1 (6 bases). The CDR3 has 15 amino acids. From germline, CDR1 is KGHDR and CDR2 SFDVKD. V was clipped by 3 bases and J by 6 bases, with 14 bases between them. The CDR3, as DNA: TGTGCCACCAGTGATGCCCGGGCAGGGGTCAATGAGCAGTTCTTC. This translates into CATSDARAGVNEQFF.

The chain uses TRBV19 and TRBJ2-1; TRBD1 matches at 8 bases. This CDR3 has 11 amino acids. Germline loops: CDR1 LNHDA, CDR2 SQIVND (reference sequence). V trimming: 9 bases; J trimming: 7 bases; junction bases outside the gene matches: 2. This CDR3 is CASRGRNEQFF. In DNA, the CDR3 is TGTGCCAGCAGGGGGCGGAATGAGCAGTTCTTC.

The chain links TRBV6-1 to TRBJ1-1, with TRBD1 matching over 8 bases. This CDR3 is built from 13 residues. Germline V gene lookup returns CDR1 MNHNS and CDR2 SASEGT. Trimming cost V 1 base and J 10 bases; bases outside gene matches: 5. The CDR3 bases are TGTGCCAGCAGTGAAGGGACAGGGTGGGGAGCTTTCTTT. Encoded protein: CASSEGTGWGAFF.

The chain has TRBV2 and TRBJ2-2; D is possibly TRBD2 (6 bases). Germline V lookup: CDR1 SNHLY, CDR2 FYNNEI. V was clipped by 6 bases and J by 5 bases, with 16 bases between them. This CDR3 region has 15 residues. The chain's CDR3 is CASSVAGGPTGELFF. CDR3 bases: TGTGCCAGCAGCGTAGCCGGAGGGCCAACCGGGGAGCTGTTTTTT.

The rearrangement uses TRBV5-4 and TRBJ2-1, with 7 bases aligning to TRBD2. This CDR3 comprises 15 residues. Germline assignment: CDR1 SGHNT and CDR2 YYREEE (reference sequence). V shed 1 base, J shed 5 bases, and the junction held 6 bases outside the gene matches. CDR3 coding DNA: TGTGCCAGCAGCTTGTGGGCTAGCGGACACAATGAGCAGTTCTTC. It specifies CASSLWASGHNEQFF.

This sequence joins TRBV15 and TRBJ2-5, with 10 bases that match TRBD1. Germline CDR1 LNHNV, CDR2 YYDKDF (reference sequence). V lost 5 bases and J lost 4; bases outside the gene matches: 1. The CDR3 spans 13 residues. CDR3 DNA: TGTGCCACCAGCCGGGACAGGGGAGAGACCCAGTACTTC. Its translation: CATSRDRGETQYF.

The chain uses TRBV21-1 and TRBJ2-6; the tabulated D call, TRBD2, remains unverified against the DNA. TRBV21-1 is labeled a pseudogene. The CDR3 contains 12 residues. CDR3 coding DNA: TGTGCCGTCCGCTCTGGGGCCAACGTCCTGACTTTC. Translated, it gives CAVRSGANVLTF.

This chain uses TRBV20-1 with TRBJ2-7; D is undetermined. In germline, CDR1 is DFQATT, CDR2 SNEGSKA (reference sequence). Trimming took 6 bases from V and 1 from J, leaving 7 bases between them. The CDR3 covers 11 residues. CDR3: CSAKGSYEQYF. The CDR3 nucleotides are TGCAGTGCGAAGGGTTCCTACGAGCAGTACTTC.

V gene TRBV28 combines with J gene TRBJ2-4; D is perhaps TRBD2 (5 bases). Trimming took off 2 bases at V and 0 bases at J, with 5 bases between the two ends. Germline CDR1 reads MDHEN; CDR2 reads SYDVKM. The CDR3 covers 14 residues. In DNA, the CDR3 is TGTGCCAGCAGTTTAGCGGGAGCCAAAAACATTCAGTACTTC. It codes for CASSLAGAKNIQYF.

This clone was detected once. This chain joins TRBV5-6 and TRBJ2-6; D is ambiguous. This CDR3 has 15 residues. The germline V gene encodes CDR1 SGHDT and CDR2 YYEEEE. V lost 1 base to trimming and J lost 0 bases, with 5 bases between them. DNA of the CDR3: TGTGCCAGCAGCTTGCGAAGCTCTGGGGCCAACGTCCTGACTTTC. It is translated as CASSLRSSGANVLTF.

The CDR3 DNA is TGTGCCAGCAGTCCTCAGGGGTTATCCTACGAGCAGTACTTC. Translating gives CASSPQGLSYEQYF. The rearrangement uses TRBV2 and TRBJ2-7, with D tentatively TRBD1 (6 bases). Germline values: CDR1 SNHLY, CDR2 FYNNEI. The CDR3 contains 14 residues. V was clipped by 5 bases and J by 1 base, with 12 bases between them.

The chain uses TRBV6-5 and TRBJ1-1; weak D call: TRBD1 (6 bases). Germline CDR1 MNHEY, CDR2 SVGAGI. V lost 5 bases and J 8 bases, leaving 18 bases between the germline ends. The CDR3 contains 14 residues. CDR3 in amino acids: CASSLDSLRREAFF. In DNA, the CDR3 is TGTGCCAGCAGTCTGGACAGCCTCCGTCGGGAAGCTTTCTTT.

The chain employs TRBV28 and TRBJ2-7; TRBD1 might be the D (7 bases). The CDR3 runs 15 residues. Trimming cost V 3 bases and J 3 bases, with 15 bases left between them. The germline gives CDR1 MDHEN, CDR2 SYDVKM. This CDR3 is CASSFARGRNYEQYF. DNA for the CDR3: TGTGCCAGCAGTTTCGCCAGGGGGAGGAACTACGAGCAGTACTTC.

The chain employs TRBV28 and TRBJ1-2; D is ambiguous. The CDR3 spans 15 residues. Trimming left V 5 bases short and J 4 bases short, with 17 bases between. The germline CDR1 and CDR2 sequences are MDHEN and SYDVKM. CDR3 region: CASSPPTRTGYGYTF. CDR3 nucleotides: TGTGCCAGCAGTCCGCCGACCCGGACGGGCTATGGCTACACCTTC.